The rows below give T cell receptor beta chains drawn from one sample of a study of cytomegalovirus exposure and HLA in healthy donors. Assay used: immunoSEQ multiplex PCR; TCRdb lists only in-frame clones, some missing. The ten top clones account for roughly 1%, within a sample of roughly 120,000 clones. Sequenced sample: PBMCs. These receptors were obtained from a man younger than 30 in good health and CMV-seronegative. The CDR3 runs from the conserved cysteine through the conserved F or W. A D gene is named only where the DNA matches it firmly.

TRBD2 TRBJ2-1 TRBV4-1 TGCGCCAGCAGCCAAGGACTAGCGGGGGGGTTCTACAATGAGCAGTTCTTC CASSQGLAGGFYNEQFF
- TRBJ1-2 TRBV6-5 TGTGCCAGCAGTTACTCGATATTGAGCTATGGCTACACCTTC CASSYSILSYGYTF
- TRBJ1-2 TRBV27 TGTGCCAGTGGGCCTAACTATGGCTACACCTTC CASGPNYGYTF
- TRBJ2-7 TRBV9 TGTGCCAGCAGCGTAGCGGAGGGGTACTCCTACGAGCAGTACTTC CASSVAEGYSYEQYF
TRBD2 TRBJ2-7 TRBV5-1 TGCGCCAGCAGTTCCGGGACTAGCGGCTTCTACGAGCAGTACTTC CASSSGTSGFYEQYF
- TRBJ2-3 TRBV6-6 TGTGCCAGCAGTTTTCGACTCACCGGCACAGATACGCAGTATTTT CASSFRLTGTDTQYF
- TRBJ1-6 TRBV7-3 TGTGCCAGCAGCCTCTCCCTTAATTCACCCCTCCACTTT CASSLSLNSPLHF
- TRBJ1-5 TRBV6-1 TGTGCCAGCAGGAGGGCGGGAATCCAGCCCCAGCATTTT CASRRAGIQPQHF
TRBD2 TRBJ2-3 TRBV5-1 TGCGCCAGCAGCTTGGTTAGGGCTAGCGGGAAGACCACAGATACGCAGTATTTT CASSLVRASGKTTDTQYF
- TRBJ2-7 TRBV18 TGTGCCACTAAAACCCCGGGGGTCGGCGAGCAGTACTTC CATKTPGVGEQYF
- TRBJ1-2 TRBV18 TGTGCCAGCTCCCCCTCGGGGCCGGGGGATGGCTACACCTTC CASSPSGPGDGYTF
- TRBJ1-1 TRBV18 TGTGCCAGCTCACCAGGTGGTACCCTCAGGAACACTGAAGCTTTCTTT CASSPGGTLRNTEAFF
- TRBJ1-4 TRBV10-3 TGTGCCATCAGTCGACAGGTTGCAACTAATGAAAAACTGTTTTTT CAISRQVATNEKLFF
TRBD1 TRBJ1-2 TRBV5-1 TGCGCCAGCAGCCCAGGGACAGTAGATTTTGGTAACTATGGCTACACCTTC CASSPGTVDFGNYGYTF
- TRBJ1-1 TRBV7-9 TGTGCCAGCAGCTTAGGCGGCAGGGTGAACCCTGAAGCTTTCTTT CASSLGGRVNPEAFF
- TRBJ2-2 TRBV27 TGTGCCAGCAGTCCAGACCCCAACGAGGAGTACACCGGGGAGCTGTTTTTT CASSPDPNEEYTGELFF
- TRBJ2-2 TRBV12-5 TGTGCTAGTGGCAACGACAGAGCCACCGGGGAGCTGTTTTTT CASGNDRATGELFF
TRBD2 TRBJ2-1 TRBV30 TGTGCCTGGAGTTTGGGGGGGGACTACAATGAGCAGTTCTTC CAWSLGGDYNEQFF
TRBD1 TRBJ1-2 TRBV5-1 TGCGCCAGCAGCTTCGGACAGGGGGACTATGGCTACACCTTC CASSFGQGDYGYTF
- TRBJ2-1 TRBV9 TGTGCCAGCACCGTAGGAGTATCGGGGGTCTACAATGAGCAGTTCTTC CASTVGVSGVYNEQFF
- TRBJ1-5 TRBV27 TGTGCCAGCAGTTTATATCCGGGGAATAGCAATCAGCCCCAGCATTTT CASSLYPGNSNQPQHF
TRBD1 TRBJ2-7 TRBV27 TGTGCCAGTCTCAAAAATGGGGACAGGGTGAGTGAGCAGTACTTC CASLKNGDRVSEQYF
TRBD1 TRBJ1-1 TRBV5-5 TGTGCCAGCAGCTTGTATCACAGGGGGGGCACTGAAGCTTTCTTT CASSLYHRGGTEAFF
- TRBJ2-3 TRBV29-1 TGCAGCGTTCTTAGGGGCAGGGATACGCAGTATTTT CSVLRGRDTQYF
- TRBJ2-7 TRBV5-6 TGTGCCAGTAGTGCACAGGGAAGCGGCGACGAGCAGTACTTC CASSAQGSGDEQYF
- TRBJ2-7 TRBV7-9 TGTGCCAGCAGCTTAGCGGGTACCACGGGGGAGCAGTACTTC CASSLAGTTGEQYF
- TRBJ2-7 TRBV29-1 TGCAGCGTTGAAGGTGACATCGGAAGCTCCTACGAGCAGTACTTC CSVEGDIGSSYEQYF
TRBD2 TRBJ2-7 TRBV5-1 TGCGCCAGCGGGGGCGGGAGGGAGGGCTACGAGCAGTACTTC CASGGGREGYEQYF
TRBD1 TRBJ2-7 TRBV19 TGTGCCAGTAGCGAACAACAGGGGGCGGTGCAGTACTTC CASSEQQGAVQYF
- TRBJ2-2 TRBV30 TGTGCCTGGCCGAGAATCAGTGGCGGGACCTACACCGGGGAGCTGTTTTTT CAWPRISGGTYTGELFF
TRBD1 TRBJ1-1 TRBV5-1 TGCGCCAGCAGCTTGGAGGGACAGCTCCTCGGCACTGAAGCTTTCTTT CASSLEGQLLGTEAFF
- TRBJ2-7 TRBV7-9 TGTGCCAGCAGCTTAAGTCGGACAGAGAGCTCCTACGAGCAGTACTTC CASSLSRTESSYEQYF
TRBD2 TRBJ2-7 TRBV5-1 TGCGCCAGCAGCTTGGATGGCGGGAGGGTGTTCGAGCAGTACTTC CASSLDGGRVFEQYF
- TRBJ2-3 TRBV6-5 TGTGCCACTGGCACAGATACGCAGTATTTT CATGTDTQYF
TRBD2 TRBJ2-3 TRBV11-1 TGTGCCAGCAGCCGTACCGGGACTAGCGAGGATACGCAGTATTTT CASSRTGTSEDTQYF
- TRBJ1-2 TRBV7-3 TGTGCCAGCAGCCCCCCAGGGCCCGCGAACTATGGCTACACCTTC CASSPPGPANYGYTF
- TRBJ1-3 TRBV18 TGTGCCAGCTCTGCTCCCGGGAAAACTGGAAACACCATATATTTT CASSAPGKTGNTIYF
- TRBJ1-2 TRBV29-1 TGCAGCGTCGATACAGTCCTAAATGGCTACACCTTC CSVDTVLNGYTF
- TRBJ2-1 TRBV5-1 TGCGCCAGCAGCTTGGAGGTGGGAGAGGACAATGAGCAGTTCTTC CASSLEVGEDNEQFF
- TRBJ1-1 TRBV7-9 TGTGCCAGCAGCTTAGTCACAGTATCTGAAGCTTTCTTT CASSLVTVSEAFF
- TRBJ1-6 TRBV5-1 TGCGCCAGCAGCCGGACGACAGGCGAGGGTTCACCCCTCCACTTT CASSRTTGEGSPLHF
TRBD2 TRBJ2-5 TRBV9 TGTGCCAGCAGCGCCGTAGCGGGGATAAACCAAGAGACCCAGTACTTC CASSAVAGINQETQYF
TRBD1 TRBJ1-1 TRBV19 TGTGCCAGTAGTCCGCGTGTGGACAGGGGGCGGACTGAAGCTTTCTTT CASSPRVDRGRTEAFF
- TRBJ1-4 TRBV27 TGTGCCAGCAGTTACTGGGCGGGAGAAAAACTGTTTTTT CASSYWAGEKLFF
- TRBJ2-5 TRBV4-2 TGTGCCAGTGGAGTTGCACCCCAAGAGACCCAGTACTTC CASGVAPQETQYF
- TRBJ1-6 TRBV7-3 TGTGCCAGCAGCCTCACTGGGAGCGGCTCATCCCTCCACTTT CASSLTGSGSSLHF
- TRBJ2-7 TRBV11-2 TGTGCCAGCAGCTCGTTCTACGAGCAGTACTTC CASSSFYEQYF
TRBD1 TRBJ1-5 TRBV28 TGTGCCAGCAGTTTCCACCGACAGGGGGTTGACAATCAGCCCCAGCATTTT CASSFHRQGVDNQPQHF
- TRBJ1-1 TRBV19 TGTGCCAGTAGTATATTCGGGAACACTGAAGCTTTCTTT CASSIFGNTEAFF
TRBD2 TRBJ2-5 TRBV29-1 TGCAGCGGGGGACTAGCGGAAGAGACCCAGTACTTC CSGGLAEETQYF
- TRBJ1-5 TRBV28 TGTGCCAGCAGTTTGATAATCGGGGGGAACAATCAGCCCCAGCATTTT CASSLIIGGNNQPQHF
- TRBJ1-5 TRBV10-2 TGCGCCAGCAGTGGGCAGTCTAGCAATCAGCCCCAGCATTTT CASSGQSSNQPQHF
- TRBJ1-2 TRBV25-1 TGTGCCAGCAGTGATAGAGCAGGCCCTCGCGAAATCGCCTTC CASSDRAGPREIAF